These 21 T cell receptor beta chains were all obtained from the same sample, sequenced in a study of blood T cell repertoires in COVID-19. This table comes from immunoSEQ multiplex PCR, and its TCRdb copy is limited to in-frame clones, with some not included. Of 90,000 to 100,000 clones in the sample, 80% to 85% are singletons; the top ten hold 4.1%. The sequencing input was peripheral blood. The source is a man in his 60s with acute or convalescent COVID-19.

This chain joins TRBV10-3 and TRBJ1-5; perhaps TRBD1 as D (6 bases). Trimming stripped 9 bases from V and 0 bases from J, with 9 bases between. Germline V gene data show CDR1 as ENHRY and CDR2 as SYGVKD. The length of the CDR3 is 13 residues. CDR3 protein: CAIGTSSNQPQHF. CDR3 DNA sequence: TGTGCCATTGGGACAAGTAGCAATCAGCCCCAGCATTTT.

Here the CDR3 DNA reads TGTGCCAGCAGTCCTACAGGGGCGATTGAAGCTTTCTTT. Residues: CASSPTGAIEAFF. V gene TRBV12-3 or TRBV12-4 combines with J gene TRBJ1-1; the match to TRBD1 covers 7 bases. The CDR3 contains 13 residues. With 5 bases clipped from V and 7 bases from J, the junction kept 7 bases outside the gene matches.

The chain is built from TRBV12-3 or TRBV12-4 and TRBJ1-1, with a possible D match to TRBD1 (5 bases). The CDR3 extends over 11 amino acids. Trimming cost V 6 bases and J 11 bases, with 13 bases left between them. This chain's CDR3 is CASRYAGYAFF. DNA for the CDR3: TGTGCCAGCAGGTATGCAGGGTATGCTTTCTTT.

The V and J genes are TRBV6-5 and TRBJ2-6; the D gene is possibly TRBD1 (5 bases). Germline V gene data show CDR1 as MNHEY and CDR2 as SVGAGI. The V gene lost 0 bases and the J gene lost 5 bases, with 11 bases spanning the gap. The CDR3 covers 16 residues. CDR3: CASSYSNQGWANVLTF. Written as DNA, the CDR3 is TGTGCCAGCAGTTACTCGAATCAGGGATGGGCCAACGTCCTGACTTTC.

This clone appeared once. The CDR3 coding sequence is TGTGCCAGCAGTCCCACGCCTACAGGGGCGGGGGAAGCTTTCTTT. Translated: CASSPTPTGAGEAFF. The chain carries TRBV27 and TRBJ1-1; TRBD1 aligns across 7 bases. CDR3 length: 15 amino acids. V lost 5 bases and J lost 8; bases outside the gene matches: 14. From germline, CDR1 is MNHEY and CDR2 SMNVEV (reference sequence).

The chain recombines TRBV12-3 or TRBV12-4 with TRBJ2-1, with D possibly being TRBD1 (6 bases). The CDR3 runs to 13 residues. The V end lost 6 bases, the J end lost 9 bases, and 15 bases lay between the germline ends. This CDR3 reads CASRPGQLTEQFF. The DNA of the CDR3 is TGTGCCAGCAGACCCGGACAGTTAACTGAGCAGTTCTTC.

This sequence joins TRBV19 and TRBJ2-7, with 11 bases identical to TRBD2. Germline trimming cut 1 base from V and 4 bases from J; bases unmatched to any gene: 3. This CDR3 comprises 15 residues. Germline CDR1 LNHDA, CDR2 SQIVND (reference sequence). As DNA, the CDR3 is TGTGCCAGTAGTATAGGGCTAGCGGGAGGATACGAGCAGTACGTC. It yields the protein CASSIGLAGGYEQYV.

This clone was picked up one time. This chain connects TRBV28 to TRBJ2-7; D uncertain. The CDR3 is made up of 10 amino acids. With 10 bases removed from V and 2 bases from J, the gap between germline ends came to 6 bases. Looked up from germline, CDR1 is MDHEN and CDR2 is SYDVKM. The CDR3 protein is CATLPYEQYF. The CDR3 DNA is TGTGCCACTCTTCCCTACGAGCAGTACTTC.

The chain has TRBV3-1 (or the pseudogene TRBV3-2) and TRBJ2-3; tentatively, D is TRBD1 (5 bases). The V end lost 4 bases, the J end lost 2 bases, and 13 bases lay between the germline ends. Germline V gene lookup returns CDR1 LGHDT and CDR2 YNNKEL (reference sequence). This CDR3 comprises 15 residues. CDR3 protein: CASSPWSRDTDTQYF. In DNA, the CDR3 is TGTGCCAGCAGCCCCTGGAGCAGGGACACAGATACGCAGTATTTT.

This clone was observed a handful of times. The genes are TRBV20-1 and TRBJ2-1; 9 bases fit TRBD2. Germline CDR1 is DFQATT and CDR2 is SNEGSKA (reference sequence). The trim removed 8 bases at V and 10 bases at J, leaving 6 bases unmatched. This CDR3 spans 11 amino acids. The CDR3 DNA reads as TGCAGTCCCCAGACTAGCGGAGAGCAGTTCTTC. Protein product: CSPQTSGEQFF.

The V gene is TRBV24-1, the J gene TRBJ1-2, with 9 positions matching TRBD1. The CDR3 contains 16 residues. Per the germline V gene, CDR1 is KGHDR and CDR2 is SFDVKD. Trimming removed 3 bases from V and 9 bases from J; junction bases left unmatched: 13. The DNA of the CDR3 is TGTGCCACCAGTGATGCATCAACAGGGGGCGTTGGGAGCTACACCTTC. Translated, it gives CATSDASTGGVGSYTF.

This clone turned up a few times. The rearrangement links TRBV5-1 to TRBJ2-3, with 12 bases fitting TRBD2. Germline CDR1 reads SGHRS; CDR2 reads YFSETQ. This CDR3 contains 18 residues. V gave up 3 bases and J gave up 4 bases; unmatched junction bases: 12. CDR3 coding DNA: TGCGCCAGCAGCTCTGTCGGGCTAGCGGGAGGGCCCGCAGATACGCAGTATTTT. Residues: CASSSVGLAGGPADTQYF. The complete variable domain, with remaining parts taken from reference TRBV5-1 and TRBJ2-3, reads KAGVTQTPRYLIKTRGQQVTLSCSPISGHRSVSWYQQTPGQGLQFLFEYFSETQRNKGNFPGRFSGRQFSNSRSEMNVSTLELGDSALYLCASSSVGLAGGPADTQYFGPGTRLTVL.

V and J are TRBV11-2 and TRBJ1-6, with a weak D call TRBD1 (5 bases). V was pared by 2 bases and J by 10 bases, with 6 bases between. Germline values: CDR1 SGHAT, CDR2 FQNNGV. CDR3 size: 12 residues. The CDR3 DNA follows: TGTGCCAGCAGCTTAAGGGGATCACCCCTCCACTTT. Protein sequence: CASSLRGSPLHF. Looking up the rest from reference TRBV11-2 and TRBJ1-6 gives the full variable domain: EAGVAQSPRYKIIEKRQSVAFWCNPISGHATLYWYQQILGQGPKLLIQFQNNGVVDDSQLPKDRFSAERLKGVDSTLKIQPAKLEDSAVYLCASSLRGSPLHFGNGTRLTVT.

The V gene is TRBV7-2, the J gene TRBJ1-2, with 8 bases aligning to TRBD1. V was clipped by 5 bases and J by 8 bases; unmatched bases: 7. This CDR3 is built from 13 residues. The germline V gene has CDR1 SGHTA and CDR2 FQGNSA. The chain's CDR3 is CASSLQGARGYTF. As DNA, the CDR3 is TGTGCCAGCAGCCTTCAGGGGGCGAGGGGCTACACCTTC.

The chain has TRBV5-1 and TRBJ1-2; 7 nucleotides match TRBD1. This CDR3 has 14 amino acids. V shed 2 bases, J shed 4 bases, and the junction held 5 bases outside the gene matches. CDR1 and CDR2 from the germline V gene are SGHRS and YFSETQ. The CDR3 is CASSLPGQFYGYTF. The CDR3 coding sequence is TGCGCCAGCAGCTTACCGGGACAGTTCTATGGCTACACCTTC.

V is TRBV5-6 and J is TRBJ1-3; possibly TRBD1 for D (5 bases). Germline CDR1 and CDR2: SGHDT and YYEEEE. V was pared by 0 bases and J by 3 bases, with 13 bases between. The length of the CDR3 is 16 residues. CDR3 sequence (DNA): TGTGCCAGCAGCTTGGCGGGAGGGGTTCGTGGAAACACCATATATTTT. This encodes CASSLAGGVRGNTIYF.

The rearrangement links TRBV7-2 to TRBJ2-3, with 7 nucleotides matching TRBD2. Germline V gives CDR1 SGHTA, CDR2 FQGNSA. V lost 3 bases, J lost 2 bases, and 11 bases stayed unmatched. The CDR3 has 17 amino acids. CDR3: CASSFGSVAGDTDTQYF. The CDR3 DNA follows: TGTGCCAGCAGCTTTGGATCGGTTGCGGGAGACACAGATACGCAGTATTTT. Supplemented by reference TRBV7-2 and TRBJ2-3, the full variable domain reads GAGVSQSPSNKVTEKGKDVELRCDPISGHTALYWYRQSLGQGLEFLIYFQGNSAPDKSGLPSDRFSAERTGGSVSTLTIQRTQQEDSAVYLCASSFGSVAGDTDTQYFGPGTRLTVL.

The chain couples TRBV11-3 to TRBJ2-3; D is possibly TRBD2 (6 bases). The germline V gene encodes CDR1 SGHNT and CDR2 YENEEA. Trimming pared 3 bases from V and 8 bases from J, leaving 15 bases between. This CDR3 comprises 14 residues. This CDR3 is CASSFLDGGATQYF. The CDR3, as DNA: TGTGCCAGCAGCTTCTTGGACGGGGGAGCTACGCAGTATTTT. Together with reference TRBV11-3 and TRBJ2-3, the CDR3 gives the full variable domain: EAGVVQSPRYKIIEKKQPVAFWCNPISGHNTLYWYLQNLGQGPELLIRYENEEAVDDSQLPKDRFSAERLKGVDSTLKIQPAELGDSAVYLCASSFLDGGATQYFGPGTRLTVL.

The V call is TRBV2, the J call TRBJ2-3; 11 bases map to TRBD2. CDR1 is SNHLY, CDR2 FYNNEI, per germline. This CDR3 is 16 amino acids long. The V gene end was trimmed by 3 bases and the J gene end by 3 bases; junction bases not matched to a gene: 5. The CDR3 DNA reads TGTGCCAGCAGTGATCTTCTAGCGGGAGGAACAGATACGCAGTATTTT. This sequence encodes CASSDLLAGGTDTQYF.

This chain joins TRBV15 and TRBJ2-1, with D possibly matching TRBD2 (6 bases). CDR1 is LNHNV and CDR2 is YYDKDF in the germline V gene (reference sequence). V was cut by 3 bases and J by 0 bases, with 9 bases left in between. The CDR3 is made up of 15 amino acids. As DNA, the CDR3 is TGTGCCACCAGCAGTAGCGGAAGCTCCTACAATGAGCAGTTCTTC. The encoded protein is CATSSSGSSYNEQFF.

This chain links TRBV6-5 with TRBJ2-2, with 8 bases aligning to TRBD1. The germline V gene encodes CDR1 MNHEY and CDR2 SVGAGI. The CDR3 consists of 14 residues. V shed 6 bases, J shed 2 bases, and the junction held 2 bases outside the gene matches. DNA for the CDR3: TGTGCCAGCAGGGACAGGGTAAACACCGGGGAGCTGTTTTTT. Its protein is CASRDRVNTGELFF.